This T cell receptor beta chain is from a study of blood T cell repertoires in COVID-19. Study details: COVID-19 samples collected from the United States, Italy and Spain covered acute and convalescent phases. T cells, B-cell-depleted T cells, or PBMCs supplied cDNA or gDNA.

This clone was picked up a small number of times. Original analysis: Quantification of nucleated cells was approximated via reference gene primer amplification. Sequencing was performed with immunoSEQ multiplex PCR; in TCRdb, only in-frame clones are kept and a portion is missing. The V and J calls and clone size come from that table; D and trimming were worked out from the DNA. The repertoire holds approximately 54,000 clones, with around nine tenths as singletons. CDR3 length equals 16 residues. Trimming shortened V by 1 base and J by 5 bases, and 14 bases separated the two germline ends. Germline CDR1 and CDR2: SEHNR and FQNEAQ (reference sequence).

The J gene is TRBJ2-2, the V gene TRBV7-9, with D perhaps matching TRBD1 (5 bases). The sequence came from a man aged 50 or older with acute or convalescent COVID-19. The sequenced material came from peripheral blood. Written as DNA, the CDR3 is TGTGCCAGCAGCTTAGATGGCCAGGGTGGAACCGGGGAGCTGTTTTTT. It yields the protein CASSLDGQGGTGELFF.